This T cell receptor beta chain originates from a study of blood T cell repertoires in COVID-19. Study as a whole: The study drew acute and convalescent COVID-19 samples from the United States, Italy and Spain.

The protocol was immunoSEQ multiplex PCR, while the TCRdb copy is restricted to in-frame clones and leaves out a portion. The sample yields 180,000 or so clones, over 75% seen once. This clone was detected only once. The TCR comes from a man aged 45-65 years who had recovered from COVID-19. The sequenced sample consisted of PBMCs or T cells enriched from blood (not recorded which).

The CDR3 spells CASSTDRVTGELFF. The CDR3 region has the DNA TGTGCCAGCAGTACGGACAGGGTCACCGGGGAGCTGTTTTTT. The chain employs TRBV7-3 and TRBJ2-2; 8 bases match TRBD1. The V gene's germline CDR1 is SGHTA and CDR2 FQGTGA. Trimming cost V 6 bases and J 4 bases; bases outside gene matches: 4. The CDR3 runs to 14 residues.